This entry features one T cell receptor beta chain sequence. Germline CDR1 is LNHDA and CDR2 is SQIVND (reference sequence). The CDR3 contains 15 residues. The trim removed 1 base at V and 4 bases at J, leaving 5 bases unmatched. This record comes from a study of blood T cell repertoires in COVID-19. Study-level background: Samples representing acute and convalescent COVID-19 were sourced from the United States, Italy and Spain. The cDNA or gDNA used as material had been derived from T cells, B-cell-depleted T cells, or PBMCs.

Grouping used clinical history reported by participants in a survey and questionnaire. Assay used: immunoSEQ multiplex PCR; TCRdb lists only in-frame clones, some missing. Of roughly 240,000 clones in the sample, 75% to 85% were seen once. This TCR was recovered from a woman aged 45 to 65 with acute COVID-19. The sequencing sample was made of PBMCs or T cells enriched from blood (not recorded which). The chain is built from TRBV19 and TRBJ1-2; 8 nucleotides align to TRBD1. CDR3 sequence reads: CASSIVQGASYGYTF. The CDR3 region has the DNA TGTGCCAGTAGTATAGTTCAGGGGGCGAGCTATGGCTACACCTTC.